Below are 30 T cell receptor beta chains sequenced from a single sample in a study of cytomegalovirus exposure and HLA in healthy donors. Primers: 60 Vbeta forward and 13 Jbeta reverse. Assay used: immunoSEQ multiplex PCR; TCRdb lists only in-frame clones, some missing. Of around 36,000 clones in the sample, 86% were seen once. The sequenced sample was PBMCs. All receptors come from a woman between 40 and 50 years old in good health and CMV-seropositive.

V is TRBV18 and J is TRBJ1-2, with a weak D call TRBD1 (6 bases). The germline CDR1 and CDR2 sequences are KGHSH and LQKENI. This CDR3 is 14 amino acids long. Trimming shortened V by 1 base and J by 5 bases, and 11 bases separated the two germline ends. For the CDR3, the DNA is TGTGCCAGCTCACCACAAGGGCAGGGGTATGGCTACACCTTC. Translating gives CASSPQGQGYGYTF.

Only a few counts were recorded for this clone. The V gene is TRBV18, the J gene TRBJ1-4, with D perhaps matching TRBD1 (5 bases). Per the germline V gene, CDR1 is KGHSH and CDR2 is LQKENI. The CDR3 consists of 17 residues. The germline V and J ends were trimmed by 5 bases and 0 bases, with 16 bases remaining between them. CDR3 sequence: CASSSNLIGATNEKLFF. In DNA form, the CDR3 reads TGTGCCAGCTCATCCAACCTCATAGGGGCAACTAATGAAAAACTGTTTTTT.

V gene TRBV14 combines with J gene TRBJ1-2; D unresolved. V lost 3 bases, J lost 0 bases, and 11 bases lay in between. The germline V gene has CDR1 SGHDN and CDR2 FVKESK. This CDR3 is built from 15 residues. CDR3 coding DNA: TGTGCCAGCAGCCATTGGACGGAGGCTAACTATGGCTACACCTTC. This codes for CASSHWTEANYGYTF.

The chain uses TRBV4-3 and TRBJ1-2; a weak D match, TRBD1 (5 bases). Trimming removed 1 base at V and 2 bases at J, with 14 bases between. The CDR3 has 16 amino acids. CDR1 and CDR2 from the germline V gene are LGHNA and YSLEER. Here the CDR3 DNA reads TGCGCCAGCAGCCAAGGTCCCCACAGGCTCAACTATGGCTACACCTTC. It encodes CASSQGPHRLNYGYTF.

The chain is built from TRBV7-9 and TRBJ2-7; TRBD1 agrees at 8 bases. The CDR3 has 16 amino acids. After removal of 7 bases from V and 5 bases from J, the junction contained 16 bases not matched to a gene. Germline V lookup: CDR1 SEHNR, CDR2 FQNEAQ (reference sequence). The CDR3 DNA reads TGTGCCAGCACCTCACCGGACAGGGCCAATAGTGACGAGCAGTACTTC. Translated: CASTSPDRANSDEQYF.

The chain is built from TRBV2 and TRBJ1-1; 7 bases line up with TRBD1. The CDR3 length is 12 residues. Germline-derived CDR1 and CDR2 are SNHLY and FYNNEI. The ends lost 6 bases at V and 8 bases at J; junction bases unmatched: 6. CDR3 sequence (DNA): TGTGCCAGCAGCAGACAGGGCTGGGAAGCTTTCTTT. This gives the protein CASSRQGWEAFF. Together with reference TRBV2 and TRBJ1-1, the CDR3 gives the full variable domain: EPEVTQTPSHQVTQMGQEVILRCVPISNHLYFYWYRQILGQKVEFLVSFYNNEISEKSEIFDDQFSVERPDGSNFTLKIRSTKLEDSAMYFCASSRQGWEAFFGQGTRLTVV.

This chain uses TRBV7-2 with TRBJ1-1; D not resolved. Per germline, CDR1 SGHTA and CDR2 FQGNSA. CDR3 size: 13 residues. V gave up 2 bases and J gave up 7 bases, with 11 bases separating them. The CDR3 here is CASSLRSADEAFF. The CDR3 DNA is TGTGCCAGCAGCTTAAGGTCCGCGGATGAAGCTTTCTTT.

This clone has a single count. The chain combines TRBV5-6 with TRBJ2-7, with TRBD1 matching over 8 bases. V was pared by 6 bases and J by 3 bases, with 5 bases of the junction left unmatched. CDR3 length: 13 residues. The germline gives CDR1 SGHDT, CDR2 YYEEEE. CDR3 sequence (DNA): TGTGCCAGCACTAGGACAGGGAACTACGAGCAGTACTTC. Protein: CASTRTGNYEQYF.

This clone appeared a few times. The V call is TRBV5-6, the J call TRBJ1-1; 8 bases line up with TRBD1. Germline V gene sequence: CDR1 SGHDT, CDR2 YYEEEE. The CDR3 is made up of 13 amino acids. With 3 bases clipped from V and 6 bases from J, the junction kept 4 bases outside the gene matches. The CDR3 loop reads CASSWTGNAEAFF. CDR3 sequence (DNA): TGTGCCAGCAGCTGGACAGGGAATGCTGAAGCTTTCTTT.

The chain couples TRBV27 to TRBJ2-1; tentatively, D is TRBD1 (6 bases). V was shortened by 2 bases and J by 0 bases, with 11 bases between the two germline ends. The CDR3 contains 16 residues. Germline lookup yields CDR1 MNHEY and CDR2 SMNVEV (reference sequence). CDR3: CASSLMGALSYNEQFF. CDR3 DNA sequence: TGTGCCAGCAGTTTAATGGGGGCCCTCTCCTACAATGAGCAGTTCTTC.

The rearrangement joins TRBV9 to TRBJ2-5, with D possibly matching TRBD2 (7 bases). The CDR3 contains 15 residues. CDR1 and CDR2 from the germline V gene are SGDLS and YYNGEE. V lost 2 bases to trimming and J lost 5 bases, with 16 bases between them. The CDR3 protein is CASSVGGGSKETQYF. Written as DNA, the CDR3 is TGTGCCAGCAGCGTGGGGGGGGGCTCTAAGGAGACCCAGTACTTC.

CDR3 loop: CASSFFSQGAGNEQYF. Here the CDR3 DNA reads TGTGCCAGCAGTTTTTTTTCACAGGGGGCGGGAAACGAGCAGTACTTC. V and J are TRBV6-5 and TRBJ2-7; TRBD1 matches 9 bases. Germline V gene data show CDR1 as MNHEY and CDR2 as SVGAGI. V lost 4 bases, J lost 5 bases, and 12 bases stayed unmatched. The CDR3 spans 16 residues.

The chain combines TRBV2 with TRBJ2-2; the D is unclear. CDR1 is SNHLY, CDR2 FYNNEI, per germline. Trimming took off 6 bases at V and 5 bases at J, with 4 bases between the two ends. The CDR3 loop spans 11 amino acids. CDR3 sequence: CASRRTGELFF. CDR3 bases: TGTGCCAGCAGGAGGACCGGGGAGCTGTTTTTT.

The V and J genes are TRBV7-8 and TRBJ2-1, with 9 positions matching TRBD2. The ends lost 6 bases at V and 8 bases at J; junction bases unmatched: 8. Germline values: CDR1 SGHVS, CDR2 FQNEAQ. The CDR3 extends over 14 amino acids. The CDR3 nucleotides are TGTGCCAGCAGTAGGGGGACTAGCCTAGATGAGCAGTTCTTC. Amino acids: CASSRGTSLDEQFF.

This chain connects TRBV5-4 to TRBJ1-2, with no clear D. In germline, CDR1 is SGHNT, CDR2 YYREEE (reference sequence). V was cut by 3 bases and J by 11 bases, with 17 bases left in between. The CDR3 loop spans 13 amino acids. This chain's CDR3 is CASSSGERRPYTF. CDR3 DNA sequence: TGTGCCAGCAGCTCGGGCGAGCGGAGGCCGTACACCTTC.

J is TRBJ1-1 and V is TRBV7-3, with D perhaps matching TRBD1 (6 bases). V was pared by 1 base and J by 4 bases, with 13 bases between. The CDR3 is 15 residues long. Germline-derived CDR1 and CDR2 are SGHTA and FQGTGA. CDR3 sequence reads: CASSLMGGGGTEAFF. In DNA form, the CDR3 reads TGTGCCAGCAGCTTAATGGGGGGCGGGGGCACTGAAGCTTTCTTT.

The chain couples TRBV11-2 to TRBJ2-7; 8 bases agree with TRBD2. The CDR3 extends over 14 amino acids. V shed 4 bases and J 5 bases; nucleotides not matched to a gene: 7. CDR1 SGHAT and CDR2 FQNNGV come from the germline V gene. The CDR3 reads CASSSVSGGNEQYF. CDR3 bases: TGTGCCAGCAGCTCCGTCAGCGGGGGAAACGAGCAGTACTTC.

The CDR3 here is CAWSAGLGEKLFF. The CDR3 region has the DNA TGTGCCTGGAGCGCAGGGTTAGGTGAAAAACTGTTTTTT. The J gene is TRBJ1-4, the V gene TRBV30; a weak D match, TRBD1 (5 bases). Germline V gene sequence: CDR1 GTSNPN, CDR2 SVGIG (reference sequence). The CDR3 length is 13 residues. V lost 3 bases, J lost 7 bases, and 12 bases lay in between.

CDR3 nucleotide sequence: TGTGCCAGCGGAGAAAACATCAACACCGGGGAGCTGTTTTTT. It translates to CASGENINTGELFF. The rearrangement joins TRBV2 to TRBJ2-2; D gene uncertain. The V gene's germline CDR1 is SNHLY and CDR2 FYNNEI. Deletions cut 8 bases from V and 2 bases from J, with 12 bases between. This CDR3 has 14 residues.

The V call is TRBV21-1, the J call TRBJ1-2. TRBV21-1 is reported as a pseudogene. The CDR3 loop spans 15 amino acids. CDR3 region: CASSKDGGPSYGYTF. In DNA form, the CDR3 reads TGTGCCAGCAGCAAAGATGGCGGCCCTTCCTATGGCTACACCTTC.

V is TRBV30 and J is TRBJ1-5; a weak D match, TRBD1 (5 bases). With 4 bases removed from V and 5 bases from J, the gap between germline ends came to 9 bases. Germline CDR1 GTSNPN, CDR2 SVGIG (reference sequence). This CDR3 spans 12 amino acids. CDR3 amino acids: CAWKGGDQPQHF. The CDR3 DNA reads TGTGCCTGGAAGGGAGGGGATCAGCCCCAGCATTTT.

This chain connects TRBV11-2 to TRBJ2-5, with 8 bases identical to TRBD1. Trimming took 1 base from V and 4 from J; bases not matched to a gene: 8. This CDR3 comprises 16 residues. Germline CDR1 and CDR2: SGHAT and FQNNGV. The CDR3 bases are TGTGCCAGCAGCTTAGGGACAGGGCAGGTTCGAGAGACCCAGTACTTC. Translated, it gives CASSLGTGQVRETQYF.

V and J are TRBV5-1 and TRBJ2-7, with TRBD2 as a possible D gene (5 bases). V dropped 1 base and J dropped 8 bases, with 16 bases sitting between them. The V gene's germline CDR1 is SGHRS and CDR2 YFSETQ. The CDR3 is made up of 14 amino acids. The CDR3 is CASSLYAATRKQYF. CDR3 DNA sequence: TGCGCCAGCAGCTTGTACGCAGCCACTAGAAAGCAGTACTTC. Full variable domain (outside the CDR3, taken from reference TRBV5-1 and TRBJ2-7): KAGVTQTPRYLIKTRGQQVTLSCSPISGHRSVSWYQQTPGQGLQFLFEYFSETQRNKGNFPGRFSGRQFSNSRSEMNVSTLELGDSALYLCASSLYAATRKQYFGPGTRLTVT.

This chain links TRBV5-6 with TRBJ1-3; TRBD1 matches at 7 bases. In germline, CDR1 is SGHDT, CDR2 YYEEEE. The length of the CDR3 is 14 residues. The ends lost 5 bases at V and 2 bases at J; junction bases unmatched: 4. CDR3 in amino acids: CASSSTGAGNTIYF. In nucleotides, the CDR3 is TGTGCCAGCAGTAGCACAGGGGCTGGAAACACCATATATTTT.

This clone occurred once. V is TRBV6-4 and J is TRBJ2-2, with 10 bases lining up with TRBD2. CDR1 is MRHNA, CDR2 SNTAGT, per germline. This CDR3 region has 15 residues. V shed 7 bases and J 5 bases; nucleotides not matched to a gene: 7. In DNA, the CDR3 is TGTGCCAGCACTCCCGGTAGCGGGGGGACCGGGGAGCTGTTTTTT. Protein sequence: CASTPGSGGTGELFF.

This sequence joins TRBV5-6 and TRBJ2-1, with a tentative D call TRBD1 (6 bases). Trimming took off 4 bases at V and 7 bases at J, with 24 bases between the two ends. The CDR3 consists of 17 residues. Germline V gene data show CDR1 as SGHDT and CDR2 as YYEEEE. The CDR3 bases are TGTGCCAGCAGCGCCGAGGTCGGATGGGGGCTACATAATGAGCAGTTCTTC. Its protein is CASSAEVGWGLHNEQFF.

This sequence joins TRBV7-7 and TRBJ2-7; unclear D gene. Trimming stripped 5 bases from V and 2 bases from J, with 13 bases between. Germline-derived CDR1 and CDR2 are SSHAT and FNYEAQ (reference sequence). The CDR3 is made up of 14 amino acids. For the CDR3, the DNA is TGTGCCAGCAGCCCTTCCGAGGCAGCCTACGAGCAGTACTTC. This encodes CASSPSEAAYEQYF.

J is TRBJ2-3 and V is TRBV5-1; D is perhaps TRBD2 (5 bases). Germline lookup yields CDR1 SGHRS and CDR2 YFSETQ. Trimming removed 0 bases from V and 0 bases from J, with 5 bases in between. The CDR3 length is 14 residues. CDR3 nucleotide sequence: TGCGCCAGCAGCTTGGGGGAGAGCACAGATACGCAGTATTTT. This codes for CASSLGESTDTQYF.

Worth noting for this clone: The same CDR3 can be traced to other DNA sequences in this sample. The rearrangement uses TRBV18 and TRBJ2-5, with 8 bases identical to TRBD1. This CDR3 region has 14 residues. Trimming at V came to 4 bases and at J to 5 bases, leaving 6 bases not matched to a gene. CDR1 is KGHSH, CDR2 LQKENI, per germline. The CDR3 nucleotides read TGTGCCAGCTCACTAGACAGGGGATTGGAGACCCAGTACTTC. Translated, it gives CASSLDRGLETQYF.

CDR3 DNA: TGTGCCAGTAGTATACGTTCAGGAAACTATGGCTACACCTTC. It translates to CASSIRSGNYGYTF. This chain links TRBV19 with TRBJ1-2; D unclear. V was clipped by 2 bases and J by 2 bases, with 9 bases between them. CDR1 LNHDA and CDR2 SQIVND come from the germline V gene (reference sequence). The CDR3 length is 14 residues.